A single sample gave rise to the 29 T cell receptor beta chains below, sequenced in a study of T cells after posttransplantation cyclophosphamide. Produced via immunoSEQ multiplex PCR; TCRdb's table is partial and in-frame only. This repertoire holds 20,000 to 25,000 clones, and none appear only once. Busulfan-fludarabine conditioning, marrow transplant, and cyclophosphamide on days +3 and +4 were administered. Specimen: PBMCs, collected after allogeneic stem cell transplant with posttransplant cyclophosphamide. The receptors come from a male patient aged 18-30 years who received an allogeneic stem cell transplant from a related donor, was CMV-positive, and had no GVHD. Some of the T cells might come from the graft donor.

This clone appeared many times. The J gene is TRBJ2-1, the V gene TRBV11-2, with 7 bases aligning to TRBD2. The germline V gene encodes CDR1 SGHAT and CDR2 FQNNGV. The CDR3 loop spans 17 amino acids. V gave up 6 bases and J gave up 5 bases; unmatched junction bases: 16. CDR3 sequence reads: CASRSHWGGKHNNEQFF. CDR3 in DNA: TGTGCCAGCAGATCACATTGGGGGGGAAAGCACAACAATGAGCAGTTCTTC.

This clone showed up many times. The gene calls are TRBV9 and TRBJ2-6; D is unclear. The length of the CDR3 is 15 residues. Germline-derived CDR1 and CDR2 are SGDLS and YYNGEE. Trimming left V 4 bases short and J 0 bases short, with 8 bases between. The CDR3 sequence is CASSSYSSGANVLTF. CDR3 DNA sequence: TGTGCCAGCAGCTCCTACAGCTCTGGGGCCAACGTCCTGACTTTC.

Many counts were recorded for this clone. The chain couples TRBV7-9 to TRBJ1-6, with unresolved D. Trimming removed 5 bases from V and 5 bases from J, with 4 bases in between. The CDR3 runs to 12 residues. CDR1 is SEHNR and CDR2 is FQNEAQ in the germline V gene (reference sequence). This CDR3 is CASSQNNSPLHF. CDR3 nucleotides: TGTGCCAGCAGCCAAAATAATTCACCCCTCCACTTT.

This clone has a count of ten or more. The rearrangement links TRBV6-9 to TRBJ1-3, with 7 bases lining up with TRBD1. The ends lost 8 bases at V and 5 bases at J; junction bases unmatched: 15. The CDR3 is made up of 16 amino acids. CDR1 MNHGY and CDR2 SVAAGI come from the germline V gene. The CDR3 DNA follows: TGTGCCAGCCACCCCTTTCCGGGACAGTGGCGAAACACCATATATTTT. Its protein product is CASHPFPGQWRNTIYF.

This clone was counted at least ten times. The J gene is TRBJ2-2, the V gene TRBV30, with TRBD1 as a possible D gene (6 bases). The CDR3 has 12 amino acids. V was trimmed by 1 base and J by 7 bases, leaving 7 bases between them. Germline CDR1 is GTSNPN and CDR2 is SVGIG (reference sequence). The CDR3 reads CAWSAGVGELFF. The CDR3 DNA sequence: TGTGCCTGGAGTGCAGGGGTCGGGGAGCTGTTTTTT.

In its sample, this clone was seen many times. The CDR3 protein is CASSDDRGSLETQYF. CDR3 nucleotide sequence: TGTGCCAGCAGTGATGACAGGGGGTCTCTCGAGACCCAGTACTTC. V gene TRBV2 combines with J gene TRBJ2-5; TRBD1 aligns across 9 bases. Germline lookup yields CDR1 SNHLY and CDR2 FYNNEI. The ends lost 3 bases at V and 5 bases at J; junction bases unmatched: 7. The CDR3 runs 15 residues.

This clone has a count of ten or more. The chain recombines TRBV5-1 with TRBJ2-3; possibly TRBD1 for D (5 bases). The CDR3 sequence is 16 residues long. Per germline, CDR1 SGHRS and CDR2 YFSETQ. V dropped 3 bases and J dropped 4 bases, with 18 bases sitting between them. The CDR3 reads CASSSHLGAGADTQYF. The CDR3 bases are TGCGCCAGCAGCTCCCACCTTGGGGCTGGCGCAGATACGCAGTATTTT.

This clone was found many times. The rearrangement links TRBV15 to TRBJ2-5, with D maybe TRBD2 (5 bases). The CDR3 totals 13 residues. Trimming shortened V by 5 bases and J by 5 bases, and 12 bases separated the two germline ends. From germline, CDR1 is LNHNV and CDR2 YYDKDF (reference sequence). The CDR3 loop reads CATSLASRETQYF. CDR3 nucleotide sequence: TGTGCCACCAGCCTAGCTAGCCGGGAGACCCAGTACTTC.

This clone came up many times. This sequence joins TRBV28 and TRBJ1-1; no reliable D call. Trimming took off 5 bases at V and 11 bases at J, with 12 bases between the two ends. Germline V CDR1 and CDR2: MDHEN, SYDVKM. The CDR3 is 11 amino acids. The CDR3 reads CASSSSTRAFF. The CDR3 region has the DNA TGTGCCAGCAGTAGCAGTACTAGGGCTTTCTTT.

This clone has at least ten counts. The chain recombines TRBV10-3 with TRBJ1-6; 8 bases are a match to TRBD1. The CDR3 runs 13 residues. Germline V lookup: CDR1 ENHRY, CDR2 SYGVKD. Trimming removed 4 bases from V and 8 bases from J; junction bases left unmatched: 1. The CDR3 is CAISGQGHSPLHF. For the CDR3, the DNA is TGTGCCATCAGTGGACAGGGGCATTCACCCCTCCACTTT.

This clone was seen ten or more times. The CDR3 region is CASSLESGSSTDTQYF. Here the CDR3 DNA reads TGTGCCAGCAGTTTAGAGAGCGGGTCCAGCACAGATACGCAGTATTTT. The chain carries TRBV28 and TRBJ2-3; D is possibly TRBD2 (6 bases). Trimming stripped 2 bases from V and 0 bases from J, with 12 bases between. The CDR3 is made up of 16 amino acids. The germline CDR1 and CDR2 sequences are MDHEN and SYDVKM.

This clone was seen repeatedly, ten times or more. The chain is built from TRBV5-1 and TRBJ2-3; perhaps TRBD2 as D (6 bases). Deletions cut 6 bases from V and 4 bases from J, with 12 bases between. CDR1 and CDR2 (germline): SGHRS, YFSETQ. The CDR3 length is 13 residues. The CDR3 reads CASNGGGSDTQYF. In nucleotides, the CDR3 is TGCGCCAGCAACGGGGGAGGCTCAGATACGCAGTATTTT. The entire variable domain, with the rest obtained from reference TRBV5-1 and TRBJ2-3, is as follows: KAGVTQTPRYLIKTRGQQVTLSCSPISGHRSVSWYQQTPGQGLQFLFEYFSETQRNKGNFPGRFSGRQFSNSRSEMNVSTLELGDSALYLCASNGGGSDTQYFGPGTRLTVL.

This clone was recorded at least ten times. The chain couples TRBV7-9 to TRBJ1-2; D remains unclear. In germline, CDR1 is SEHNR, CDR2 FQNEAQ (reference sequence). The CDR3 is made up of 11 amino acids. V lost 3 bases and J 8 bases, leaving 7 bases between the germline ends. The chain's CDR3 is CASSFREGYTF. The CDR3 region has the DNA TGTGCCAGCAGCTTCCGCGAAGGCTACACCTTC.

Ten or more counts support this clone. The rearrangement uses TRBV18 and TRBJ2-7; D unclear. Trimming took off 6 bases at V and 0 bases at J, with 12 bases between the two ends. CDR3 length: 14 residues. The germline gives CDR1 KGHSH, CDR2 LQKENI. The CDR3 loop reads CASSNLGFSYEQYF. The CDR3 DNA reads as TGTGCCAGCTCCAACCTAGGATTCTCCTACGAGCAGTACTTC.

At least ten counts were recorded for this clone. The rearrangement joins TRBV9 to TRBJ2-1; unclear D gene. The V end lost 0 bases, the J end lost 0 bases, and 10 bases lay between the germline ends. CDR3 length: 16 residues. The germline gives CDR1 SGDLS, CDR2 YYNGEE. Written as DNA, the CDR3 is TGTGCCAGCAGCGTAGCTGCGGCCCTCTCCTACAATGAGCAGTTCTTC. It specifies CASSVAAALSYNEQFF.

This clone was seen at least ten times. The chain links TRBV6-5 to TRBJ1-1, with 10 positions matching TRBD1. CDR3 length: 15 residues. The ends lost 2 bases at V and 5 bases at J; junction bases unmatched: 5. Germline-derived CDR1 and CDR2 are MNHEY and SVGAGI. CDR3 region: CASSYRRTGGTEAFF. For the CDR3, the DNA is TGTGCCAGCAGTTACAGGCGGACAGGGGGAACTGAAGCTTTCTTT.

The table lists this clone with many counts. The CDR3 is CASSWGTDYEKLFF. CDR3 nucleotide sequence: TGTGCCAGCAGCTGGGGGACAGATTATGAAAAACTGTTTTTT. The V and J genes are TRBV5-6 and TRBJ1-4; TRBD1 aligns across 7 bases. Germline V gene sequence: CDR1 SGHDT, CDR2 YYEEEE. J gave up 6 bases and V 3 bases, and 5 bases lay outside the gene matches. CDR3 length: 14 residues.

This clone was picked up many times. The V gene is TRBV5-4, the J gene TRBJ2-1; 13 nucleotides line up with TRBD2. CDR3 length: 15 residues. Trimming cost V 4 bases and J 7 bases; bases outside gene matches: 5. Per the germline V gene, CDR1 is SGHNT and CDR2 is YYREEE (reference sequence). CDR3 coding DNA: TGTGCCAGCAGCATAACTAGCGGGAGGGGGAATGAGCAGTTCTTC. Protein product: CASSITSGRGNEQFF.

This clone has a count of ten or more. The CDR3 is CASSFLRGGGQPQHF. The CDR3 region has the DNA TGTGCCAGCAGTTTTCTCCGGGGGGGAGGTCAGCCCCAGCATTTT. The chain recombines TRBV28 with TRBJ1-5; a possible D gene is TRBD1 (5 bases). Per the germline V gene, CDR1 is MDHEN and CDR2 is SYDVKM. The CDR3 consists of 15 residues. The V and J ends lost 3 bases and 6 bases respectively, with 15 bases between them.

In this sample, this clone turned up many times. The chain joins TRBV10-3 to TRBJ2-4; the D gene is possibly TRBD2 (6 bases). V was pared by 6 bases and J by 0 bases, with 15 bases between. The CDR3 runs to 16 residues. Germline V gives CDR1 ENHRY, CDR2 SYGVKD. The CDR3 bases are TGTGCCATCAGCCCGTCGGGGGACCTAGCCAAAAACATTCAGTACTTC. Protein sequence: CAISPSGDLAKNIQYF.

This clone was counted at least ten times. The V call is TRBV10-1, the J call TRBJ2-7; D not resolved. Trimming removed 0 bases from V and 6 bases from J, with 6 bases in between. This CDR3 has 12 residues. The germline V gene has CDR1 WNHNN and CDR2 SYGVQD (reference sequence). The CDR3 here is CASSESLGEQYF. Written as DNA, the CDR3 is TGCGCCAGCAGTGAGTCACTTGGCGAGCAGTACTTC.

There are many counts of this clone. The chain uses TRBV2 and TRBJ2-5; TRBD2 aligns across 10 bases. Per germline, CDR1 SNHLY and CDR2 FYNNEI. The CDR3 extends over 12 amino acids. J was trimmed by 5 bases and V by 6 bases; bases with no gene match: 0. CDR3 region: CASRGLAETQYF. Written as DNA, the CDR3 is TGTGCCAGCAGGGGACTAGCGGAGACCCAGTACTTC.

This clone was recorded many times. The chain uses TRBV4-2 and TRBJ1-4; D may be TRBD1 (6 bases). The CDR3 extends over 15 amino acids. Trimming pared 0 bases from V and 7 bases from J, leaving 12 bases between. The V gene's germline CDR1 is LGHNA and CDR2 YNFKEQ. The CDR3 is CASSQEGGAGEKLFF. The CDR3 DNA reads TGTGCCAGCAGCCAAGAGGGGGGGGCGGGTGAAAAACTGTTTTTT.

This clone was recorded many times. The V and J genes are TRBV5-1 and TRBJ2-1, with D tentatively TRBD2 (6 bases). Trimming took 0 bases from V and 0 from J, leaving 13 bases between them. This CDR3 region has 17 residues. Per germline, CDR1 SGHRS and CDR2 YFSETQ. Here the CDR3 DNA reads TGCGCCAGCAGCTTGGAGGGTCCGGGAGACTCCTACAATGAGCAGTTCTTC. Protein sequence: CASSLEGPGDSYNEQFF.

This clone came up many times. This chain joins TRBV7-7 and TRBJ2-5, with 11 bases matching TRBD1. Germline values: CDR1 SSHAT, CDR2 FNYEAQ (reference sequence). CDR3 length: 14 amino acids. V was clipped by 5 bases and J by 4 bases; unmatched bases: 3. CDR3 bases: TGTGCCAGCAGCCTCGGGACAGGGGGAGAGACCCAGTACTTC. This codes for CASSLGTGGETQYF.

This clone was observed at least ten times. The chain combines TRBV6-6 with TRBJ2-1; a possible D gene is TRBD1 (6 bases). V was clipped by 6 bases and J by 2 bases, with 14 bases between them. Germline CDR1 is MNHNY and CDR2 is SVGAGI (reference sequence). The CDR3 is 15 amino acids. The CDR3 loop reads CASRHPGDAYNEQFF. The DNA for the CDR3 is TGTGCCAGCAGACATCCAGGGGATGCCTACAATGAGCAGTTCTTC.

In this sample, this clone turned up many times. The chain carries TRBV5-1 and TRBJ2-2; D may be TRBD1 (6 bases). CDR1 and CDR2 (germline): SGHRS, YFSETQ. This CDR3 has 16 amino acids. Trimming took 5 bases from V and 0 from J, leaving 14 bases between them. This chain's CDR3 is CASRPPGTTNTGELFF. The CDR3 nucleotides are TGCGCCAGCAGACCGCCGGGGACAACGAACACCGGGGAGCTGTTTTTT.

This clone has a count of ten or more. The chain has TRBV7-6 and TRBJ2-1; tentatively, D is TRBD2 (6 bases). CDR3 length: 17 amino acids. V was clipped by 5 bases and J by 4 bases, with 21 bases between them. Germline-derived CDR1 and CDR2 are SGHVS and FNYEAQ. Written as DNA, the CDR3 is TGTGCCAGCAGCCATCGGGGGAGAGGGACGGGTTACAATGAGCAGTTCTTC. This sequence encodes CASSHRGRGTGYNEQFF.

This clone was counted many times. One end of the junction fails to match germline, which may point to a read error. The chain links TRBV6-4 to TRBJ2-1; 7 positions match TRBD1. Germline CDR1 is MRHNA and CDR2 is SNTAGT. The CDR3 is 15 residues long. This chain's CDR3 is CASSDSPGQVNEQFF. The DNA for the CDR3 is TGTGCCAGCAGCGACTCTCCTGGACAGGTCAATGAGCAGTTCTTC.